Listed below are T cell receptor beta chains from one sample, sequenced in a study of blood T cells in healthy people across ages. TCRdb reanalysed the 5' RACE reads using MiXCR and keeps one entry per CDR3 protein. The repertoire holds 1.5 million to 1.8 million distinct CDR3 sequences, approximately 43% seen once, with about 4% in the top ten. The sequencing sample was made of blood. These receptors originate from a woman between 18 and 29 years old in good health. The CDR3 runs from the conserved cysteine through the conserved F or W. D genes are given only for firm matches. Size is stated for part of the rows, as once, few or many counts, or as a class when the clone is expanded.

clone_size cdr3_length j_call d_call v_call cdr3_nt cdr3_aa
. 12 TRBJ2-7 . TRBV29-1 TGCAGCGTTGCCAGGAGGTCCTACGAGCAGTACTTC CSVARRSYEQYF
. 15 TRBJ2-1 TRBD2 TRBV9 TGTGCCAGCAGCGAAACGGGACTAGCGGTTGGTGAGCAGTTCTTC CASSETGLAVGEQFF
. 15 TRBJ1-5 . TRBV20-1 TGCAGCGCGAGCCGAACAGCGATTAGCAATCAGCCCCAGCATTTT CSASRTAISNQPQHF
few 15 TRBJ2-1 . TRBV29-1 TGCAGCGTTGAAGGGGTTCCAGGGTCCTACAATGAGCAGTTCTTC CSVEGVPGSYNEQFF
once 14 TRBJ2-5 . TRBV11-3 TGTGCCAGCAGTCCGGGGCTCCTTTACCGTGAGCAGTACTTC CASSPGLLYREQYF
. 18 TRBJ1-2 . TRBV6-5 TGTGCCAGCGGTTCCCAGTCAAGAGGGGCTACTATTTCCTATGGCTACACCTTC CASGSQSRGATISYGYTF
. 14 TRBJ1-4 . TRBV14 TGTGCCAGCAGCCACGGGGCAGGGACTGAAAAACTGTTTTTT CASSHGAGTEKLFF
once 15 TRBJ1-1 . TRBV6-1 TGTGCCAGCAGAGGGACACTTCGAAGGGACACTGAAGCTTTCTTT CASRGTLRRDTEAFF
. 20 TRBJ2-5 TRBD2 TRBV5-1 TGCGCCAGCAGCCTTGATTCCGATCGGATAGCGGGAGTTGGATTGGAGACCCAGTACTTC CASSLDSDRIAGVGLETQYF
. 13 TRBJ2-7 TRBD1 TRBV12-3/TRBV12-4 TGTGCCAGCATGCTGCAGGGGGTCGACGAGCAGTACTTC CASMLQGVDEQYF
. 15 TRBJ2-5 . TRBV10-2 TGCGCCAGCACAGACAGTTTTCGATACCAAGAGACCCAGTACTTC CASTDSFRYQETQYF
. 15 TRBJ1-4 TRBD1 TRBV13 TGTGCCAGCAGCCGGCCGGGACAGGGGTATGAAAAACTGTTTTTT CASSRPGQGYEKLFF
. 11 TRBJ2-3 . TRBV3-1 TGTGCCAGCGGCGTCTCAGATACGCAGTATTTT CASGVSDTQYF
. 16 TRBJ2-3 . TRBV7-8 TGTGCCAGCGGCCCCTTAGTTCTCTCGGGCACAGATACGCAGTATTTT CASGPLVLSGTDTQYF
. 13 TRBJ1-2 . TRBV5-1 TGCGCCAGCAGCCATGACAGGTATATTGGCTACACCTTC CASSHDRYIGYTF
. 17 TRBJ1-2 . TRBV4-1 TGCGCCAGCAGCCAAGCCCCTCGAGTTCCTAGTTTCTATGGCTACACCTTC CASSQAPRVPSFYGYTF
few 16 TRBJ2-1 . TRBV6-1 TGTGCCAGCAGTGAAGGCGGGGACGCAGCTGTCGATGAGCAGTTCTTC CASSEGGDAAVDEQFF
. 14 TRBJ1-1 TRBD1 TRBV20-1 TGCAGTGCTAGGCGTAGACAGGGGAGGACTGAAGCTTTCTTT CSARRRQGRTEAFF
. 12 TRBJ1-2 . TRBV3-1 TGTGCCAGCAGCCAAGAGGACAGAAGATACACCTTC CASSQEDRRYTF
few 15 TRBJ2-1 TRBD1 TRBV18 TGTGCCAGCTCACCACCGGGACAGGGGAGCTTGGAGCAGTTCTTC CASSPPGQGSLEQFF
. 18 TRBJ2-7 TRBD1 TRBV9 TGTGCCAGCAGCGTAGGAGTGGGCCAGGGGGACCACTCCTACGAGCAGTACTTC CASSVGVGQGDHSYEQYF
. 15 TRBJ2-7 . TRBV25-1 TGTGCCAGCAGTGAATATGGGACAAGGGGCTACGAGCAGTACTTC CASSEYGTRGYEQYF
. 13 TRBJ2-1 TRBD2 TRBV10-3 TGTGCCATCAGGGGAGGGCCGATGGATGAGCAGTTCTTC CAIRGGPMDEQFF
few 14 TRBJ2-7 . TRBV3-1 TGTGCCAGCAGCCCTGCGACCCCCGAGGTTCCCCAGTACTTC CASSPATPEVPQYF
. 13 TRBJ1-2 . TRBV29-1 TGCAGCGTTGGCTCAAGTTTTAACTATGGCTACACCTTC CSVGSSFNYGYTF
. 15 TRBJ2-1 TRBD2 TRBV7-3 TGTGCCAGCAGCCTAGGACTAGCGAAATACAATGAGCAGTTCTTC CASSLGLAKYNEQFF
. 15 TRBJ1-1 TRBD1 TRBV6-2/TRBV6-3 TGTGCCAGCAGTTCGTCCCGGGACAGGGGCCGTGAAGCTTTCTTT CASSSSRDRGREAFF
. 14 TRBJ1-3 . TRBV2 TGTGCCAGCACGGGGGCCTCGTGGGGAAACACCATATATTTT CASTGASWGNTIYF
. 14 TRBJ1-5 TRBD1 TRBV12-3/TRBV12-4 TGTGCCAGCAGCAAGGACAGGCGGAATCAGCCCCAGCATTTT CASSKDRRNQPQHF
. 14 TRBJ2-7 . TRBV15 TGTGCCACCAGCAGAGTGGTCAGCTCCTACGAGCAGTACTTC CATSRVVSSYEQYF
once 16 TRBJ2-1 TRBD2 TRBV9 TGTGCCAGCAGCGCAGCCCCTAGCGGGAGTAGGTCGGAGCAGTTCTTC CASSAAPSGSRSEQFF
. 15 TRBJ2-1 . TRBV6-1 TGTGCCAGCAGTATACCAGGGAGCTCCTACAATGAGCAGTTCTTC CASSIPGSSYNEQFF
once 13 TRBJ2-7 . TRBV20-1 TGCAGTGCTACCAATGGGGAGTTTGGCGAGCAGTACTTC CSATNGEFGEQYF
. 16 TRBJ2-1 TRBD2 TRBV12-3/TRBV12-4 TGTGCCAGCAGTTTCTTGTCCCTAGCGGGGTACAATGAGCAGTTCTTC CASSFLSLAGYNEQFF
. 14 TRBJ1-1 . TRBV29-1 TGCAGCTTCAGCGGAGGGAGACGGGACACTGAAGCTTTCTTT CSFSGGRRDTEAFF
. 12 TRBJ2-1 . TRBV29-1 TGCGGCGTTGACGCTCTATACAATGAGCAGTTCTTC CGVDALYNEQFF
. 20 TRBJ2-6 . TRBV7-9 TGTGCCAGCAGCTTAAATGAGGTGGCAGGGCCTACTCCTGGGGCCAACGTCCTGACTTTC CASSLNEVAGPTPGANVLTF
. 14 TRBJ2-5 . TRBV7-2 TGTGCCAGCAGCTCCTACGGGACACCTATGAAGCAGTACTTC CASSSYGTPMKQYF
few 15 TRBJ1-2 TRBD1 TRBV20-1 TGCAGTGCCACTCGGGGGGGACAGGGAGACTATGGCTACACCTTC CSATRGGQGDYGYTF
. 13 TRBJ2-4 . TRBV4-3 TGCGCCAGCAGCCAAGATTTCCCGGGGCTGACGTACTTC CASSQDFPGLTYF
few 16 TRBJ2-3 TRBD1 TRBV12-3/TRBV12-4 TGTGCCAGCAGGACCCAGGACAGGGGGCGCGGGGATACGCAGTATTTT CASRTQDRGRGDTQYF